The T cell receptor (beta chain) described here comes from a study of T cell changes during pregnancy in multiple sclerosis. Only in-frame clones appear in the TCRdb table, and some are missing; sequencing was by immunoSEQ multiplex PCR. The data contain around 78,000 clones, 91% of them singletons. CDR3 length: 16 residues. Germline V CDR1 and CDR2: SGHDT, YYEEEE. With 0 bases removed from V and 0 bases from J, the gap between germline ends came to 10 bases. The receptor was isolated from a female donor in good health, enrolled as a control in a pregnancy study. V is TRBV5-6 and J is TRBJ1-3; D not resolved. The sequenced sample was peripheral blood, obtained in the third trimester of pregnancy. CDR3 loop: CASSLGPPVSGNTIYF. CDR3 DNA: TGTGCCAGCAGCTTGGGTCCCCCGGTCTCTGGAAACACCATATATTTT.